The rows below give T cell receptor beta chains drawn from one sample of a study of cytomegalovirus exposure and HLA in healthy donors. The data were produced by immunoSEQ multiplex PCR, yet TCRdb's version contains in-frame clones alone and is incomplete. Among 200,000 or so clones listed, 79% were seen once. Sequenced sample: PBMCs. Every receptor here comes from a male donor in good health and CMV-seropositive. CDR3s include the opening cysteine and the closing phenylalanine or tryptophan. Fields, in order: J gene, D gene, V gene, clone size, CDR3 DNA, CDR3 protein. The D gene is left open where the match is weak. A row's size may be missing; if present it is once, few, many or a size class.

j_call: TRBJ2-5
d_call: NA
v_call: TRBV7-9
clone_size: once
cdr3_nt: TGTGCCAGCAGCGTCTTCAGGGGGAGGGAGACCCAGTACTTC
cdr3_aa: CASSVFRGRETQYF

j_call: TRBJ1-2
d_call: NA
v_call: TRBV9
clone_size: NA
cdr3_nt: TGTGCCAGCAGCCCGGGGGGGAGTGGGTCTTACGGCTACACCTTC
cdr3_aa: CASSPGGSGSYGYTF

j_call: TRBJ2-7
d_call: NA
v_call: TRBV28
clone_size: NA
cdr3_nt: TGTGCCAGCAGTTTTGTGAGGGGGAGCTCCTACGAGCAGTACTTC
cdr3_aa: CASSFVRGSSYEQYF

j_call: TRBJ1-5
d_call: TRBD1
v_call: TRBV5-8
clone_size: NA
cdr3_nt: TGTGCCAGCAGCCCATGGACAGGGAGATATCAGCCCCAGCATTTT
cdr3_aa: CASSPWTGRYQPQHF

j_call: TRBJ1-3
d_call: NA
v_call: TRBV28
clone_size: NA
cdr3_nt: TGTGCCAGCAGTCCCCCAGGGTCTGGAAACACCATATATTTT
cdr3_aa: CASSPPGSGNTIYF

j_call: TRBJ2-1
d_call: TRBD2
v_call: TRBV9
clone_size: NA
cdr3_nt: TGTGCCAGCAGCGTAGCGGGGACTAGCGCTGTTAATGAGCAGTTCTTC
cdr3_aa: CASSVAGTSAVNEQFF

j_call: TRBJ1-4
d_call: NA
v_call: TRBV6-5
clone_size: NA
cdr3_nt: TGTGCCAGCAGTTACTGGAGAGGCATAGATGAAAAACTGTTTTTT
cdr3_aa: CASSYWRGIDEKLFF

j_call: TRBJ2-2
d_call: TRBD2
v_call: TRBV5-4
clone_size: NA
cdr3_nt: TGTGCCAGCAGCACCCCGACTAGCGGGAGGGGGACCGGGGAGCTGTTTTTT
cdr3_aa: CASSTPTSGRGTGELFF

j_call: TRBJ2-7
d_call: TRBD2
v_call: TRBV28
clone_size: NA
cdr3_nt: TGTGCCAGCGGACCACCGGGACTAGCGCCCCGCTTC
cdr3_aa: CASGPPGLAPRF

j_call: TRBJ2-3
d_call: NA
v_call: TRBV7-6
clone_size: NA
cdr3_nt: TGTGCCAGCAGTTCCCACAGGGATGGCGCAGATACGCAGTATTTT
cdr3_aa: CASSSHRDGADTQYF

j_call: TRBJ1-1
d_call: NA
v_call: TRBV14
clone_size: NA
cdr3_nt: TGTGCCAGCAGCCTCGGAGGGGCTAGGACTGAAGCTTTCTTT
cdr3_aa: CASSLGGARTEAFF

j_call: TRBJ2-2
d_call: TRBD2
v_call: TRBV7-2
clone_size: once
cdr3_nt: TGTGCCAGCAACCTACTAGCGGGGCCCGGGGAGCTGTTTTTT
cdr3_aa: CASNLLAGPGELFF

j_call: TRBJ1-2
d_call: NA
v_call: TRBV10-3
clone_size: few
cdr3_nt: TGTGCCATCAGTGAGTCGTTAAACTATGGCTACACCTTC
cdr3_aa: CAISESLNYGYTF

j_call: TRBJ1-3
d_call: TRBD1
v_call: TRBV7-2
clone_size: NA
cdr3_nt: TGTGCCAGCAGCCTAACAGGGGTACCAAACACCATATATTTT
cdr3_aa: CASSLTGVPNTIYF

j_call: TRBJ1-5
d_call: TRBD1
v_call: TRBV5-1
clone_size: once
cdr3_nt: TGCGCCAGCAGCCCGGGACAGCCAAATCAGCCCCAGCATTTT
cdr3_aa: CASSPGQPNQPQHF

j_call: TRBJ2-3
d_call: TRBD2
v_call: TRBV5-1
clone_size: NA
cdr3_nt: TGCGCCAGCAGCCCGGTGGGGACTAGCGTAGATACGCAGTATTTT
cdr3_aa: CASSPVGTSVDTQYF

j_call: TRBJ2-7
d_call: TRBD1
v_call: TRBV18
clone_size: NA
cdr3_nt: TGTGCCAGCTCACCTACTTCCGGGACAGTGACCTACGAGCAGTACTTC
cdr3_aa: CASSPTSGTVTYEQYF

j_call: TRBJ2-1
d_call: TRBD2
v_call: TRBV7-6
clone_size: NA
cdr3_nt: TGTGCCAGCAGCTCCCGGGGGGGTTTGAATGAGCAGTTCTTC
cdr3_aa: CASSSRGGLNEQFF

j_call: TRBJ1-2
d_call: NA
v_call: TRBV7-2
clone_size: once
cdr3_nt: TGTGCCAGCAGCCGTCCCCGAAGGGGCTATGGCTACACCTTC
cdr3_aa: CASSRPRRGYGYTF

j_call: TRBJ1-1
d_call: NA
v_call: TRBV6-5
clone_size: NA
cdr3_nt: TGTGCCAGCAGCCCAACGACAATCGTTCGGGCTTTCTTT
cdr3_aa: CASSPTTIVRAFF

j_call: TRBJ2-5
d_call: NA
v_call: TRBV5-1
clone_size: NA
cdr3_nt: TGCGCCAGCAGCTCAACTAGGATAGAGACCCAGTACTTC
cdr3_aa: CASSSTRIETQYF

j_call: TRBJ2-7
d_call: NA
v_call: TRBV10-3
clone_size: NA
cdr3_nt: TGTGCCATCAGTGATCCGGGGGGCAGCTCCTACGAGCAGTACTTC
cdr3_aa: CAISDPGGSSYEQYF

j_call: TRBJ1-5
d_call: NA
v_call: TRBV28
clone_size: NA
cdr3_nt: TGTGCCAGCAGTTTTAGGGGGTTGGCCCAGCATTTT
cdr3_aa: CASSFRGLAQHF

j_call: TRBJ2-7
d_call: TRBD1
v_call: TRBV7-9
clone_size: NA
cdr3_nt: TGTGCCAGCAGCTCTAACCGGGACAGCGACTACGAGCAGTACTTC
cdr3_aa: CASSSNRDSDYEQYF

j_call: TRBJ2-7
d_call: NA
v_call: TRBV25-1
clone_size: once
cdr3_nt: TGTGCCAGTAGTTTCGGACAGGCGGGAGAGCAGTACTTC
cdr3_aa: CASSFGQAGEQYF

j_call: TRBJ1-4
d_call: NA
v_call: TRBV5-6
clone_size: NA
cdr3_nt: TGTGCCAGCAGCGAAACGAACACCCGGGGTGAAAAACTGTTTTTT
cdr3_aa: CASSETNTRGEKLFF

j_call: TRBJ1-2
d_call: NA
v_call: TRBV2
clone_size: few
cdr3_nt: TGTGCCAGCAGGGCCGGGACACATTATGGCTACACCTTC
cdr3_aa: CASRAGTHYGYTF

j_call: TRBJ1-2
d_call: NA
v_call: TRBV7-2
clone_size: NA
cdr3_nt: TGTGCCAGCAGCTCTCAGGCACAGACCTACTATGGCTACACCTTC
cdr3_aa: CASSSQAQTYYGYTF

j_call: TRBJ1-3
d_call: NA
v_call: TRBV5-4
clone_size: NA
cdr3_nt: TGTGCCAGCAGCCACTCCAGGGGTCCTGGAAACACCATATATTTT
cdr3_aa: CASSHSRGPGNTIYF

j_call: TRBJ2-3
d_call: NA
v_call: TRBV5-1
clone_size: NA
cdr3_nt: TGCGCCAGCAGGACGGGGACTAGCACAGATACGCAGTATTTT
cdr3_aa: CASRTGTSTDTQYF

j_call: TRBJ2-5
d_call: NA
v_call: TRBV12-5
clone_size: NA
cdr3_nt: TGTGCTACCGCGGATCAGGGAGGCGAGGAGACCCAGTACTTC
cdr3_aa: CATADQGGEETQYF

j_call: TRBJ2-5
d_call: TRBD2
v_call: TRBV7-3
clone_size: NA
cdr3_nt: TGTGCCAGCAGCTTAACCCTTGCGGGGGGCCAAGAGACCCAGTACTTC
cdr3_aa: CASSLTLAGGQETQYF

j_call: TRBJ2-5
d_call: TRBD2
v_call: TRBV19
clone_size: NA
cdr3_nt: TGTGCCAGTAAGGAGCGGGGAAAACAAGAGACCCAGTACTTC
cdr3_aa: CASKERGKQETQYF